This is a list of T cell receptor beta chains from one sample in a study of blood T cell repertoires in COVID-19. Sequencing used immunoSEQ multiplex PCR; TCRdb keeps in-frame clones, though not all of them. The repertoire holds over 150,000 clones, with less than 90% as singletons. Sequencing input: PBMCs or T cells enriched from blood (not recorded which). The receptors shown here come from a woman aged 50 to 65 who had recovered from COVID-19. The CDR3 runs from the conserved cysteine through the conserved F or W.

TRBJ1-1	TRBV4-1	CASSQDGQGITEAFF
TRBJ2-1	TRBV23-1	CASSQGAGTSGRSSYNEQFF
TRBJ1-1	TRBV7-8	CASSFIPTVEAFF
TRBJ2-2	TRBV27	CASSPGWGTGELFF
TRBJ1-4	TRBV6-5	CASSYSSSPANEKLFF
TRBJ1-2	TRBV6-5	CASSKQDSLRSYTF
TRBJ1-2	TRBV10-1	CASMTGGNGYTF
TRBJ1-2	TRBV19	CASTPDIANYGYTF
TRBJ1-5	TRBV4-1	CASSRSPTSGAGSNQPQHF
TRBJ2-1	TRBV25-1	CASERGQLAGVSYNEQFF
TRBJ1-2	TRBV18	CASSPGGKQGHYGYTF
TRBJ1-1	TRBV28	CASVVAEFPGTEAFF
TRBJ2-7	TRBV18	CASSPSQDMGQYF
TRBJ2-7	TRBV2	CASSDAYEQYF
TRBJ2-7	TRBV7-2	CASSLAGVGYEQYF
TRBJ2-3	TRBV29-1	CSAGPGTGVGTDTQYF
TRBJ1-2	TRBV28	CASTDSLGNYGYTF
TRBJ2-2	TRBV4-3	CASSQDGSGRAGTGELFF
TRBJ2-3	TRBV7-6	CASSRIGGATDTQYF
TRBJ2-3	TRBV7-9	CASSSGTSTYFTDTQYF
TRBJ1-2	TRBV28	CASSPSPGQGANGYTF
TRBJ1-2	TRBV5-1	CASKIDSPNYGYTF
TRBJ1-6	TRBV15	CATSTGGRNSPLHF
TRBJ1-3	TRBV6-5	CASSYSQGSSGNTIYF
TRBJ2-1	TRBV3-1/TRBV3-2	CASRRNSGDEQFF
TRBJ1-5	TRBV28	CASKEGQFHSNQPQHF
TRBJ1-3	TRBV3-1/TRBV3-2	CASSQGGGPANTIYF
TRBJ2-1	TRBV30	CAWSTGTGWNEQFF
TRBJ1-1	TRBV7-8	CASSRPGQGSFFLVMNTEAFF
TRBJ2-7	TRBV7-9	CASNGGTGAREQYF
TRBJ2-7	TRBV7-9	CASSPGEGTPSHEQYF
TRBJ2-4	TRBV7-2	CASSLGGLRGNIQYF
TRBJ2-7	TRBV14	CASSPDPGTSGRAPEQYF
TRBJ2-5	TRBV3-1/TRBV3-2	CASSFGLAGGQETQYF
TRBJ2-7	TRBV7-6	CASSLGGRWDRIYEQYF
TRBJ1-5	TRBV28	CASSYRHTSNQPQHF
TRBJ2-7	TRBV7-2	CASRLAGDRTYEQYF
TRBJ1-3	TRBV5-5	CASSSRGTDSGNTIYF
TRBJ2-6	TRBV18	CASSPPTGAGANVLTF
TRBJ2-7	TRBV15	CATSRDTSGSYEQYF
TRBJ1-1	TRBV6-5	CASTNGGQYTEAFF
TRBJ1-1	TRBV3-1/TRBV3-2	CASSQGADTEAFF